What follows describes a single T cell receptor (beta chain). Its recognized antigen is unknown. Base qualities are not at hand, and no much larger clone is one base apart. From cysteine to phenylalanine, the CDR3 is 17 amino acids long. Only the CDR3 DNA is retained, 51 bases long and in frame from the first base. Based on the germline V gene, the CDR1 and CDR2 sequences are SGHDT and YYEEEE. V is cut back by 3 bases and J by 7 bases, with 12 bases in the junction unmatched. Each donor gave one peripheral blood draw, averaging approximately 120 mL, which was collected into heparinised tubes. A BD FACSAria II was used to sort naive, central memory, regulatory and stem cell-like memory CD4+ T cells with a panel that included CD45RO, CCR7, CD25, CD127, CD95 and CD27. All sorted populations exceeded 98% purity. PBMCs were separated immediately by Lymphoprep density gradient centrifugation and were stained directly, without being cultured. So that batch effects would be minimized, each experiment stained and sorted samples in pairs, pairing one healthy donor with one patient.

The High Capacity cDNA Reverse Transcription Kit was used to reverse transcribe all of the isolated RNA, meaning that expressed TCRB transcripts were what got sequenced. Naive, central memory and regulatory T cell samples underwent deep immunoSEQ sequencing, averaging around 3.7 million total reads per sample. Sorted cells were lysed in RLT buffer and RNA was extracted with DNase-treated RNeasy Micro or Mini kits, depending on cell number. Each cell subset was processed on its own to prevent cross-contamination, while patient and healthy donor samples were processed together. The immunoSEQ multiplex PCR was used to amplify TCRB sequences from cDNA, generating 87-bp fragments that spanned the CDR3 region. Amplicons were sequenced on the Illumina HiSeq platform. In the original analysis: Synthetic template baselines were used to correct PCR bias computationally, reads within Hamming distance 2 were collapsed together, and singletons that could not be merged were discarded. Reads were aligned against IMGT to assign V, D and J genes, CDR3 length and insertions or deletions at six rearrangement sites. Within each subset, clonotype counts were normalized to sorted cell number, and only after that were true diversity and Gini coefficients computed with the tcR R package. The overlap coefficient, calculated on TCRB nucleotide sequences, was used to measure repertoire sharing. As a proxy for the pre-selection repertoire, out-of-frame TCRB sequences from naive cells were analyzed. TCRdb limited this immuneACCESS table to in-frame rearrangements with V and J called. A share of clones is missing; checked studies link under half to unresolved V genes, and the rest is unexplained. V and J calls and clone size come straight from that table; D and trimming were deduced from the DNA. The sample records hundreds of thousands of clones, approximately 12% of which are singletons. 0.0095% to 0.012% of the sample rests with the top ten.

The source of the sample is a study of beta chain features in type 1 diabetes (dated by TCRdb to between 2017 and 2018). Regarding the research as a whole: Mean age, gender distribution, total cell number and subset yield were not different between patients and healthy donors. Across all samples, 107,917,701 sorted cells were examined, and cell number per subset correlated strongly with RNA yield. The study compared TCRB repertoires of sorted circulating CD4+ T cell subsets between recently diagnosed type 1 diabetes patients and matched healthy donors. Naive and central memory subsets were obtained from all 30 or so donors, but regulatory and stem cell-like memory subsets were isolated from only 8 patients and roughly 8 healthy donors.

Results and caveats for the whole study, not just this receptor: Because the HLA sub-analyses included only small numbers of individuals, any influence of HLA type on TCRB rearrangement was left unresolved. PCR might favor shorter templates, but patient and control samples were amplified and corrected together, so any skew would affect both groups equally. Because cDNA rather than genomic DNA was sequenced, highly expressing activated cells could have been over-represented, although no difference in activation and CD3 levels was found between groups. Fewer insertions and more nucleotide deletions at VDJ recombination sites were observed in patients with type 1 diabetes, implying thymic rearrangement abnormalities. The naive, central memory and regulatory TCRB repertoires appeared to resemble one another more closely among patients than among healthy donors. A moderate but significant shortening of TCRB CDR3 length was observed in type 1 diabetes patients in all four CD4+ subsets.

Sequencing was performed on naive CD4+ T cells from blood. The sample's cell subset or site label, in plain terms: true naive CD4+ T cells. This receptor was identified in a young woman with type 1 diabetes. In this chain, TRBV5-6 is recombined with TRBJ2-2; TRBD1 agrees with 10 junctional bases. The nucleotide sequence is TGTGCCAGCAGCTATCCCGGGACAGGGGTTCGATTCGGGGAGCTGTTTTTT. Its product reads: CASSYPGTGVRFGELFF.